This entry lists 19 T cell receptor beta chains sequenced from one sample in a study of blood T cell repertoires in COVID-19. Using immunoSEQ multiplex PCR, the repertoire was profiled, and TCRdb retains in-frame clones only, with some absent. The sample carries approximately 140,000 clones, around four fifths recorded once. Material: peripheral blood. Receptors originate from a woman aged 40 to 55 with active or convalescent COVID-19.

This chain joins TRBV5-1 and TRBJ2-4; 7 bases are a match to TRBD2. The junction had 4 bases not matched to a gene; V was cut back by 0 bases and J by 7 bases. This CDR3 contains 14 residues. The germline V gene has CDR1 SGHRS and CDR2 YFSETQ. DNA of the CDR3: TGCGCCAGCAGCTTGGAGGGAGGGTTTAACATTCAGTACTTC. As protein: CASSLEGGFNIQYF. The full variable domain, its missing parts supplied by reference TRBV5-1 and TRBJ2-4, is KAGVTQTPRYLIKTRGQQVTLSCSPISGHRSVSWYQQTPGQGLQFLFEYFSETQRNKGNFPGRFSGRQFSNSRSEMNVSTLELGDSALYLCASSLEGGFNIQYFGAGTRLSVL.

This clone was counted a few times. The V call is TRBV7-2, the J call TRBJ1-2; D is perhaps TRBD1 (5 bases). The CDR3 runs to 13 residues. CDR1 is SGHTA and CDR2 is FQGNSA in the germline V gene. The ends were cut back, 3 bases at V and 6 bases at J, with 11 bases in the middle. The CDR3 nucleotides are TGTGCCAGCAGCTTGGGCAGGGCGAATGGCTACACCTTC. Amino acids: CASSLGRANGYTF. The full variable domain, in which reference TRBV7-2 and TRBJ1-2 provide the parts outside the CDR3, is GAGVSQSPSNKVTEKGKDVELRCDPISGHTALYWYRQSLGQGLEFLIYFQGNSAPDKSGLPSDRFSAERTGGSVSTLTIQRTQQEDSAVYLCASSLGRANGYTFGSGTRLTVV.

The chain uses TRBV7-2 and TRBJ1-6, with TRBD1 as a possible D gene (5 bases). V gave up 2 bases and J gave up 7 bases, with 9 bases separating them. This CDR3 is 14 amino acids long. Germline V gene sequence: CDR1 SGHTA, CDR2 FQGNSA. The CDR3 here is CASSLPGHNSPLHF. The CDR3 DNA reads as TGTGCCAGCAGCTTACCAGGGCACAATTCACCCCTCCACTTT.

This clone was observed many times. Other DNA variants within this sample encode the same CDR3. The rearrangement links TRBV6-5 to TRBJ1-1; TRBD1 might be the D (5 bases). Trimming cost V 0 bases and J 0 bases, with 8 bases left between them. The CDR3 is 15 residues long. CDR1 and CDR2 (germline): MNHEY, SVGAGI. This CDR3 reads CASSYSTTVNTEAFF. CDR3 DNA sequence: TGTGCCAGCAGTTACTCGACGACAGTGAACACTGAAGCTTTCTTT.

The chain couples TRBV5-8 to TRBJ2-7, with 7 bases that match TRBD1. The trim removed 1 base at V and 1 base at J, leaving 2 bases unmatched. In germline, CDR1 is SGHTS, CDR2 YDEGEE. CDR3 size: 14 residues. The DNA for the CDR3 is TGTGCCAGCAGCTTGAGACAGGGATCCTACGAGCAGTACTTC. It translates to CASSLRQGSYEQYF.

The gene calls are TRBV4-1 and TRBJ1-3, with 8 nucleotides matching TRBD1. The J segment lost 8 bases and the V segment lost 1 base, leaving 7 bases of the junction unmatched. The CDR3 is 15 amino acids. Per the germline V gene, CDR1 is MGHRA and CDR2 is YSYEKL. The CDR3 DNA is TGCGCCAGCAGCCAAGTCCGCAGGGGGCCGGACACCATATATTTT. Encoded protein: CASSQVRRGPDTIYF.

In this sample, this clone turned up once. The chain recombines TRBV6-2 or TRBV6-3 with TRBJ1-5, with TRBD1 matching over 9 bases. The trim removed 5 bases at V and 7 bases at J, leaving 6 bases unmatched. Germline CDR1 MNHEY, CDR2 SVGEGT. The CDR3 is 14 residues long. The CDR3 bases are TGTGCCAGCAGTGACAGGGGGGGATGGCAGCCCCAGCATTTT. This translates into CASSDRGGWQPQHF.

The sample holds a few counts of this clone. J is TRBJ1-5 and V is TRBV2, with 9 bases identical to TRBD1. Germline V CDR1 and CDR2: SNHLY, FYNNEI. CDR3 size: 16 residues. The V and J ends lost 4 bases and 9 bases, in that order; junction bases with no gene match: 13. DNA of the CDR3: TGTGCCAGCAGTGGAGGGCCCGGACAGGGGAGCGCGCCCCAGCATTTT. Translated, it gives CASSGGPGQGSAPQHF.

V and J are TRBV28 and TRBJ2-1; the match to TRBD2 covers 11 bases. CDR3 size: 16 residues. Germline values: CDR1 MDHEN, CDR2 SYDVKM. The V segment lost 6 bases and the J segment 7 bases; nucleotides outside the gene matches: 11. Here the CDR3 reads CASSLAGGTRTNEQFF. CDR3 DNA: TGTGCCAGCAGCTTAGCGGGGGGGACGCGGACGAATGAGCAGTTCTTC.

The CDR3 reads CASSQERGTSQFF. CDR3 coding DNA: TGTGCCAGCAGCCAAGAAAGGGGGACTAGTCAGTTCTTC. The V call is TRBV3-1 (or the pseudogene TRBV3-2), the J call TRBJ2-1; 8 nucleotides align to TRBD2. This CDR3 comprises 13 residues. Germline-derived CDR1 and CDR2 are LGHDT and YNNKEL (reference sequence). V shed 0 bases, J shed 13 bases, and the junction held 5 bases outside the gene matches.

The chain carries TRBV24-1 and TRBJ2-3, with D possibly TRBD2 on 6 matching bases. V was trimmed by 5 bases and J by 2 bases, leaving 16 bases between them. The CDR3 loop spans 16 amino acids. Germline loops: CDR1 KGHDR, CDR2 SFDVKD. In DNA form, the CDR3 reads TGTGCCACCAGTGCCCGTGGGGGGTACCCCACAGATACGCAGTATTTT. Amino acids: CATSARGGYPTDTQYF.

This chain uses TRBV6-5 with TRBJ2-1; no reliable D call. Per the germline V gene, CDR1 is MNHEY and CDR2 is SVGAGI. The CDR3 is 15 amino acids. V lost 6 bases, J lost 0 bases, and 12 bases lay in between. CDR3 loop: CASRGQPSSYNEQFF. CDR3 coding DNA: TGTGCCAGCAGAGGCCAGCCTAGCTCCTACAATGAGCAGTTCTTC.

The rearrangement links TRBV11-2 to TRBJ2-3, with 7 nucleotides matching TRBD2. Germline lookup yields CDR1 SGHAT and CDR2 FQNNGV. Germline trimming cut 4 bases from V and 6 bases from J; bases unmatched to any gene: 1. This CDR3 is built from 12 residues. This CDR3 is CASSWEGDTQYF. The CDR3, as DNA: TGTGCCAGCAGCTGGGAGGGGGATACGCAGTATTTT.

This sequence joins TRBV28 and TRBJ1-3, with TRBD1 matching over 8 bases. The V segment lost 7 bases and the J segment 7 bases; nucleotides outside the gene matches: 18. The CDR3 is 17 residues long. Germline loops: CDR1 MDHEN, CDR2 SYDVKM. CDR3 in amino acids: CASTQGGTGDNTNTIYF. The DNA of the CDR3 is TGTGCCAGCACCCAAGGAGGGACAGGCGATAACACGAACACCATATATTTT.

This clone was picked up one time. This chain links TRBV18 with TRBJ1-5, with 12 bases matching TRBD1. V was clipped by 2 bases and J by 1 base; unmatched bases: 6. Germline CDR1 and CDR2: KGHSH and LQKENI. The CDR3 contains 18 residues. This CDR3 is CASSPGTGGVGSNQPQHF. CDR3 DNA: TGTGCCAGCTCACCAGGGACAGGGGGCGTAGGGAGCAATCAGCCCCAGCATTTT.

The chain couples TRBV11-2 to TRBJ1-1; D may be TRBD1 (6 bases). The length of the CDR3 is 12 residues. Germline-derived CDR1 and CDR2 are SGHAT and FQNNGV. V lost 1 base to trimming and J lost 8 bases, with 8 bases between them. The CDR3 bases are TGTGCCAGCAGCTTAGGTGGACAGGAAGCTTTCTTT. This encodes CASSLGGQEAFF.

The V and J genes are TRBV9 and TRBJ2-1, with TRBD2 matching over 8 bases. There are 15 residues in the CDR3. After removal of 2 bases from V and 0 bases from J, the junction contained 1 base not matched to a gene. The germline V gene has CDR1 SGDLS and CDR2 YYNGEE. The CDR3 region has the DNA TGTGCCAGCAGCGTTAGCGGGACCTCCTACAATGAGCAGTTCTTC. This sequence encodes CASSVSGTSYNEQFF.

The chain joins TRBV5-1 to TRBJ1-2; TRBD1 matches at 8 bases. In germline, CDR1 is SGHRS, CDR2 YFSETQ. The length of the CDR3 is 15 residues. Unmatched junction bases numbered 9, after V lost 4 bases and J lost 4 bases. CDR3 nucleotide sequence: TGCGCCAGCAGCCCGGCCCCCGGGACAGGCTATGGCTACACCTTC. Its protein product is CASSPAPGTGYGYTF. Complete variable domain (other parts from reference TRBV5-1 and TRBJ1-2): KAGVTQTPRYLIKTRGQQVTLSCSPISGHRSVSWYQQTPGQGLQFLFEYFSETQRNKGNFPGRFSGRQFSNSRSEMNVSTLELGDSALYLCASSPAPGTGYGYTFGSGTRLTVV.

The chain is built from TRBV27 and TRBJ1-1, with a weak D call TRBD1 (6 bases). V lost 5 bases to trimming and J lost 5 bases, with 12 bases between them. There are 13 residues in the CDR3. Germline CDR1 reads MNHEY; CDR2 reads SMNVEV (reference sequence). Written as DNA, the CDR3 is TGTGCCAGCAGTACAGGGAGAGGAACTGAAGCTTTCTTT. Its translation: CASSTGRGTEAFF.